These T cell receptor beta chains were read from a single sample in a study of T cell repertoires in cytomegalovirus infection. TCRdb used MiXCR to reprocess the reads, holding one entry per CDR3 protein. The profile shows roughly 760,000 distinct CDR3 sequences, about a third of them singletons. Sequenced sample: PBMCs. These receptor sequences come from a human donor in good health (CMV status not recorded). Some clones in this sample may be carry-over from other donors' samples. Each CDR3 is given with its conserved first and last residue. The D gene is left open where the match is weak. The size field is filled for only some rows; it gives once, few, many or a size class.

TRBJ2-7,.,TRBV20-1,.,CSSAGIGTSYEQYF,TGCAGTTCTGCCGGCATAGGAACCTCCTACGAGCAGTACTTC
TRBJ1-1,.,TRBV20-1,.,CSERHGRAEAFF,TGCAGTGAAAGGCATGGCAGGGCTGAAGCTTTCTTT
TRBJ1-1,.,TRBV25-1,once,CASSWGRATEAFF,TGTGCCAGCAGTTGGGGCAGAGCCACTGAAGCTTTCTTT
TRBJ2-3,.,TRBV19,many,CASSISDTQYF,TGTGCCAGTAGTATATCAGATACGCAGTATTTT
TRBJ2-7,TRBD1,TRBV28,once,CASGDREKDEQYF,TGTGCCAGCGGGGACAGGGAAAAGGACGAGCAGTACTTC
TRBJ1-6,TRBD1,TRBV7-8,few,CASSDNRGRRDSPLHF,TGTGCCAGCAGCGACAATAGGGGGCGCCGGGATTCACCCCTCCACTTT
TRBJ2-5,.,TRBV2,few,CAAPEARKETQYF,TGTGCCGCTCCGGAGGCCCGTAAAGAGACCCAGTACTTC
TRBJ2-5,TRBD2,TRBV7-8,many,CASSKGLSYAQYF,TGTGCCAGCAGCAAGGGACTATCTTACGCCCAGTACTTC
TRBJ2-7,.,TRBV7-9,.,CASSFRQGGHEQYF,TGTGCCAGCAGCTTTAGGCAGGGCGGACACGAGCAGTACTTC
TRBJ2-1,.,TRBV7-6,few,CASSLEGLQGSLEQFF,TGTGCCAGCAGCTTAGAAGGGTTACAGGGTAGCCTTGAGCAGTTCTTC
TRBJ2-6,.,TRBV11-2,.,CASSPRGSSPTGANVLTF,TGTGCCAGCAGCCCCCGTGGATCCTCTCCCACTGGGGCCAACGTCCTGACTTTC
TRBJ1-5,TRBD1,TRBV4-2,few,CASSQSGWVQGGQPQHF,TGTGCCAGCAGCCAAAGTGGTTGGGTACAGGGGGGTCAGCCCCAGCATTTT
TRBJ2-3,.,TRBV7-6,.,CASSLPPEDTQYF,TGTGCCAGCAGCTTACCGCCGGAGGATACGCAGTATTTT
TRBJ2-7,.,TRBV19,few,CASSSTGKEYEQYF,TGTGCCAGTAGTTCAACAGGGAAGGAGTACGAGCAGTACTTC
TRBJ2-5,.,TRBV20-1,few,CSASRTGTPQETQYF,TGCAGTGCTAGTAGGACCGGGACTCCACAAGAGACCCAGTACTTC
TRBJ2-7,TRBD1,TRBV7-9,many,CASSLTGGYEQYF,TGTGCCAGCAGCTTAACAGGGGGCTACGAGCAGTACTTC
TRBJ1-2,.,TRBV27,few,CASAGGLRDGYTF,TGTGCCAGCGCGGGCGGCCTACGGGATGGCTACACCTTC
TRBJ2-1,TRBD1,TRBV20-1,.,CSARDKGQGTRHEQFF,TGCAGTGCTAGAGATAAAGGACAGGGAACTCGCCATGAGCAGTTCTTC
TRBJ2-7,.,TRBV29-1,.,CSVEEYERPYEQYF,TGCAGCGTTGAAGAGTACGAGCGTCCCTACGAGCAGTACTTC
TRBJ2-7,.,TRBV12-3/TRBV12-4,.,CASSFARVYEQYF,TGTGCCAGCAGTTTCGCCAGGGTGTACGAGCAGTACTTC
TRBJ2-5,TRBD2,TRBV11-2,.,CASSPNGGGQETQYF,TGTGCCAGCAGCCCCAACGGGGGGGGCCAAGAGACCCAGTACTTC
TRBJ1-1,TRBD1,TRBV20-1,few,CSARSVLGQGWTEAFF,TGCAGTGCTAGGTCGGTCTTGGGACAGGGGTGGACTGAAGCTTTCTTT
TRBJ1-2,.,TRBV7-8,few,CASSLNRSRRAYGYTF,TGTGCCAGCAGCTTAAACAGGTCTCGGCGTGCGTATGGCTACACCTTC
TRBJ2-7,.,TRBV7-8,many,CASSPGLSSYEQYF,TGTGCCAGCAGCCCAGGACTGAGCTCCTACGAGCAGTACTTC
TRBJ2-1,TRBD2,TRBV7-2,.,CASSPAPSGRAGYEQFF,TGTGCCAGCAGTCCAGCCCCTAGCGGGAGGGCCGGGTATGAGCAGTTCTTC
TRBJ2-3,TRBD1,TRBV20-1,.,CSARDLQTGSVDTQYF,TGCAGTGCTAGAGACCTCCAGACAGGGAGTGTAGATACGCAGTATTTT
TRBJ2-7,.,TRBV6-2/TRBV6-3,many,CASSRQAYEQYF,TGTGCCAGCAGTCGACAGGCGTACGAGCAGTACTTC
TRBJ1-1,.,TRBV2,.,CASSPTLGTEAFF,TGTGCCAGCAGCCCAACCCTCGGGACTGAAGCTTTCTTT
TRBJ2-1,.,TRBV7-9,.,CASSSSRVGIRQFF,TGTGCCAGCAGCTCCTCGAGGGTGGGGATTCGGCAGTTCTTC
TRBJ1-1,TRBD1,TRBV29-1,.,CSARQGEAFF,TGCAGCGCTAGACAGGGTGAAGCTTTCTTT
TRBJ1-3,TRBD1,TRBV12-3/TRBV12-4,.,CASSLTGTISGNTIYF,TGTGCCAGCAGTTTGACAGGGACGATCTCTGGAAACACCATATATTTT
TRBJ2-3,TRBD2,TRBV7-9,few,CASSPRSGGTDTQYF,TGTGCCAGCAGCCCCCGCAGCGGGGGCACAGATACGCAGTATTTT
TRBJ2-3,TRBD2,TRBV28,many,CASTTPGLAGADTQYF,TGTGCCAGCACCACTCCGGGACTAGCGGGAGCAGATACGCAGTATTTT
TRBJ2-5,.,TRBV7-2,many,CASSFEGLRTTQYF,TGTGCCAGCAGCTTTGAGGGACTGCGGACGACCCAGTACTTC
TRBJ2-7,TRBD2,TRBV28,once,CASIGAGVAYEQYF,TGTGCCAGCATCGGGGCGGGAGTCGCCTACGAGCAGTACTTC
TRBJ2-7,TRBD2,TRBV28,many,CASQRDSYEQYF,TGTGCCAGTCAGCGGGATTCCTACGAGCAGTACTTC
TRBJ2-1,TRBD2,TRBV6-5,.,CASSKTSGGRGNEQFF,TGTGCCAGCAGTAAGACTAGCGGGGGGCGTGGAAATGAGCAGTTCTTC
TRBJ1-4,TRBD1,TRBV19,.,CASTPGTGGFLFQEKMFF,TGTGCCAGTACCCCCGGGACAGGGGGATTTCTATTTCAGGAAAAAATGTTTTTT
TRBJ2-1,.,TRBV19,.,CASMWLGGQEQFF,TGTGCCAGTATGTGGTTGGGGGGACAGGAGCAGTTCTTC
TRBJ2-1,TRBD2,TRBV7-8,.,CASSSYSGTSGTEQFF,TGTGCCAGCAGCTCTTATTCCGGGACTAGCGGGACCGAGCAGTTCTTC
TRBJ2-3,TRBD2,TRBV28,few,CASSSLWVKRTSKADTQYF,TGTGCCAGCAGTTCCCTCTGGGTTAAGCGGACTAGCAAGGCAGATACGCAGTATTTT
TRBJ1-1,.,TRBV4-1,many,CASSQAGLGTEAFF,TGCGCCAGCAGCCAAGCGGGCCTGGGTACTGAAGCTTTCTTT
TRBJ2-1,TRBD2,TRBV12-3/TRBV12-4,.,CASRNQREGLMEQFF,TGTGCCAGCAGGAACCAGCGGGAGGGCCTAATGGAGCAGTTCTTC
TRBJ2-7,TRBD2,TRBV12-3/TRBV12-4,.,CASSSGLAGPYSYEQYF,TGTGCCAGCAGCTCGGGGCTAGCGGGGCCGTACTCCTACGAGCAGTACTTC
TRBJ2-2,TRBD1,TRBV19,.,CASSRRTGGTGELFF,TGTGCCAGTAGTAGGCGGACAGGGGGCACCGGGGAGCTGTTTTTT
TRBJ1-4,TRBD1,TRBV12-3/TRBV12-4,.,CASRPSGGTGREKLFF,TGTGCCAGCAGGCCGTCCGGTGGGACAGGTCGTGAAAAACTGTTTTTT
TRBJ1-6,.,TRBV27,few,CASSSSVSPLHF,TGTGCCAGCAGTTCATCTGTCTCACCCCTCCACTTT
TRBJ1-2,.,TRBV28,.,CASSILDHVNYGYTF,TGTGCCAGCAGTATTTTAGATCACGTTAACTATGGCTACACCTTC
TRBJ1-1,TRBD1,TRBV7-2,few,CASSPRTGPATEAFF,TGTGCCAGCAGCCCCCGGACAGGGCCGGCGACTGAAGCTTTCTTT
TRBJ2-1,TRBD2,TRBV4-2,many,CASSPTSEPNEQQFF,TGTGCCAGCAGCCCTACTAGCGAGCCGAATGAGCAGCAGTTCTTC